This is a list of T cell receptor beta chains from one sample in a study of blood T cell repertoires in COVID-19. Sequenced by immunoSEQ multiplex PCR; TCRdb stores in-frame clones only, minus some. The sample has 22,000 or so clones, around 90% seen once. Sequencing was done on a sample of peripheral blood. All receptors come from a human donor in a cohort sampled during active COVID-19. The CDR3 runs from the conserved cysteine through the conserved F or W. The D gene is left open where the match is weak. Size is omitted from some rows. Given values are once, few, many or a class for expanded clones.

j_call v_call cdr3_length clone_size d_call cdr3_aa cdr3_nt
TRBJ2-1 TRBV4-3 15 - - CASSQGEIVSNEQFF TGCGCCAGCAGCCAAGGGGAGATAGTTTCCAATGAGCAGTTCTTC
TRBJ1-1 TRBV19 15 - - CASSIRRALGTEAFF TGTGCCAGTAGTATACGGCGGGCTTTAGGCACTGAAGCTTTCTTT
TRBJ2-3 TRBV2 13 large - CASNDLGRGTQYF TGTGCCAGCAATGACCTAGGGCGGGGTACCCAGTATTTT
TRBJ2-3 TRBV24-1 14 - - CATSDLAYTDTQYF TGTGCCACCAGTGATTTGGCGTACACAGATACGCAGTATTTT
TRBJ2-3 TRBV3-1/TRBV3-2 15 - TRBD1 CASSLPGQGTDTQYF TGTGCCAGCAGCCTTCCCGGACAGGGAACAGATACGCAGTATTTT
TRBJ2-1 TRBV11-2 12 - - CASSGTSDEQFF TGTGCCAGCAGTGGCACCAGCGATGAGCAGTTCTTC
TRBJ2-1 TRBV18 13 - - CASSPNSYNEQFF TGTGCCAGCTCACCCAACAGTTACAATGAGCAGTTCTTC
TRBJ2-7 TRBV6-5 15 - TRBD2 CASIVGGGSSYEQYF TGTGCCAGCATTGTGGGGGGGGGTAGCTCCTACGAGCAGTACTTC
TRBJ2-3 TRBV3-1/TRBV3-2 18 - TRBD2 CASSQDPSGGTGGDTQYF TGTGCCAGCAGCCAAGACCCCAGCGGGGGGACCGGCGGAGATACGCAGTATTTT
TRBJ1-6 TRBV9 16 - TRBD1 CASSGDPRGRDSPLHF TGTGCCAGCAGCGGAGACCCCAGGGGGCGGGATTCACCCCTCCACTTT
TRBJ2-5 TRBV24-1 15 - - CATFLDGMIQETQYF TGTGCCACCTTCCTTGACGGGATGATACAAGAGACCCAGTACTTC
TRBJ2-7 TRBV6-5 16 - TRBD1 CASSYSKGQGFNEQYF TGTGCCAGCAGTTACTCGAAGGGACAGGGTTTCAACGAGCAGTACTTC